These 8 T cell receptor beta chains were sequenced from one sample in a study of blood T cell repertoires in COVID-19. Libraries were prepared by immunoSEQ multiplex PCR; TCRdb keeps only in-frame clonotypes and omits some of them. This sample has 220,000 or so clones; 84% occur once, and the top ten carry approximately 6.2%. Specimen: PBMCs or T cells enriched from blood (not recorded which). The receptor set was obtained from a woman between 40 and 55 years old who had recovered from COVID-19.

This clone appeared once. J is TRBJ2-5 and V is TRBV12-5, with unresolved D. In germline, CDR1 is LGHNT, CDR2 FRNRAP. Trimming removed 6 bases from V and 5 bases from J, with 10 bases in between. The CDR3 is 12 amino acids. CDR3 region: CASGPIGETQYF. CDR3 nucleotide sequence: TGTGCTAGTGGCCCGATCGGGGAGACCCAGTACTTC. Drawing the rest from reference TRBV12-5 and TRBJ2-5, the complete variable domain is DARVTQTPRHKVTEMGQEVTMRCQPILGHNTVFWYRQTMMQGLELLAYFRNRAPLDDSGMPKDRFSAEMPDATLATLKIQPSEPRDSAVYFCASGPIGETQYFGPGTRLLVL.

The chain joins TRBV5-6 to TRBJ2-3, with 7 bases aligning to TRBD2. The CDR3 runs to 17 residues. Trimming at V came to 4 bases and at J to 0 bases, leaving 11 bases not matched to a gene. The germline gives CDR1 SGHDT, CDR2 YYEEEE. The CDR3 coding sequence is TGTGCCAGCAGCCCGCCCCCCGGGGAGGGGAGCACAGATACGCAGTATTTT. Translated: CASSPPPGEGSTDTQYF.

The DNA for the CDR3 is TGCGCCACTGCGGGATATAGCAATCAGCCCCAGCATTTT. This gives the protein CATAGYSNQPQHF. The genes are TRBV10-2 and TRBJ1-5; D unclear. V lost 10 bases and J lost 0, with 10 bases in between. This CDR3 comprises 13 residues. CDR1 WSHSY and CDR2 SAAADI come from the germline V gene.

This chain connects TRBV5-1 to TRBJ2-2; D unresolved. The CDR3 is 15 residues long. Germline V gives CDR1 SGHRS, CDR2 YFSETQ. Deletions cut 0 bases from V and 0 bases from J, with 6 bases between. CDR3 sequence: CASSLGGANTGELFF. The CDR3 region has the DNA TGCGCCAGCAGCTTGGGCGGTGCGAACACCGGGGAGCTGTTTTTT.

This sequence joins TRBV5-1 and TRBJ2-1; 7 nucleotides align to TRBD1. CDR1 is SGHRS and CDR2 is YFSETQ in the germline V gene. The CDR3 is 14 residues long. The J segment lost 7 bases and the V segment lost 4 bases, leaving 8 bases of the junction unmatched. In DNA form, the CDR3 reads TGCGCCAGCAGCATCTGGACAGGTACGAATGAGCAGTTCTTC. It is translated as CASSIWTGTNEQFF.

The V and J genes are TRBV5-4 and TRBJ1-6; D not resolved. CDR1 is SGHNT, CDR2 YYREEE, per germline (reference sequence). This CDR3 has 15 residues. The V gene lost 3 bases and the J gene lost 8 bases, with 15 bases spanning the gap. The CDR3 region is CASSSDPAGYSPLHF. DNA for the CDR3: TGTGCCAGCAGCTCCGACCCTGCGGGCTATTCACCCCTCCACTTT.

The J gene is TRBJ1-1, the V gene TRBV5-5, with D tentatively TRBD1 (5 bases). The V gene's germline CDR1 is SGHKS and CDR2 YYEKEE (reference sequence). Trimming left V 3 bases short and J 4 bases short, with 13 bases between. The CDR3 consists of 14 residues. Here the CDR3 reads CASSSQGGRTEAFF. The CDR3 nucleotides are TGTGCCAGCAGCTCCCAGGGCGGTCGCACTGAAGCTTTCTTT.

The table lists this clone with a count of one. The chain joins TRBV30 to TRBJ1-2, with TRBD1 matching over 7 bases. Germline CDR1 and CDR2: GTSNPN and SVGIG (reference sequence). CDR3 length: 14 residues. The J segment lost 7 bases and the V segment lost 0 bases, leaving 8 bases of the junction unmatched. This chain's CDR3 is CAWSVKITGVGYTF. Here the CDR3 DNA reads TGTGCCTGGAGTGTTAAAATAACAGGGGTTGGCTACACCTTC.